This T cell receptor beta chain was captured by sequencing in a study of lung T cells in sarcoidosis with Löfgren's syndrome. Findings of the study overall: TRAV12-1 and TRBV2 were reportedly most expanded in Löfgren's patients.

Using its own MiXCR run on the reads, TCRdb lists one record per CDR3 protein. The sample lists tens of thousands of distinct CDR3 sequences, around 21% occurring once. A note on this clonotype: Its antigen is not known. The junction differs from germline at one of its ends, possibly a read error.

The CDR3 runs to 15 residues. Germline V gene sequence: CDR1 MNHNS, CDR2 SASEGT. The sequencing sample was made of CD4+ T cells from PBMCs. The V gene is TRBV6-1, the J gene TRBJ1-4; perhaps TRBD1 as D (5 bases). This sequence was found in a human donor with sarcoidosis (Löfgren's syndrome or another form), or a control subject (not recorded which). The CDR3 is CASSEEAGQDEKLLF. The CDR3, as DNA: TGTGCCAGCAGTGAAGAGGCAGGGCAGGATGAAAAACTGCTTTTT.